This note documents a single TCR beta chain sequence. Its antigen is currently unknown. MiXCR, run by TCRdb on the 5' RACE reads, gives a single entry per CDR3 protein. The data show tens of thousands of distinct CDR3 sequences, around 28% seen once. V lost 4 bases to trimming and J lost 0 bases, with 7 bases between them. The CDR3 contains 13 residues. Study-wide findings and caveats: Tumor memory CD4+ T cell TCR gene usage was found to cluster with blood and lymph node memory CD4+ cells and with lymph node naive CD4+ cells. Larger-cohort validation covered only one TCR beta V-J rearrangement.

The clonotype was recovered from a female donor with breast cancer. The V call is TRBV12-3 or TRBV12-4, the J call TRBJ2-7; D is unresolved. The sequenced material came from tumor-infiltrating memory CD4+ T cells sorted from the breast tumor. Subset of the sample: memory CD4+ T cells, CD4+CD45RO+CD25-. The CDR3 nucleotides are TGTGCCAGCAGTTCGACGAGCTCCTACGAGCAGTACTTC. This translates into CASSSTSSYEQYF.